The sequence of this T cell receptor (beta chain) was determined in a study of T cells in Graves' hyperthyroidism and ophthalmopathy. Using more than 8 ml of fresh peripheral blood, PBMCs were prepared. The CDR3 is made up of 13 amino acids. Trimming cost V 5 bases and J 4 bases; bases outside gene matches: 3. Germline-derived CDR1 and CDR2 are SGHAT and FQNNGV. Ten or more counts support this clonotype. There were TCR beta CDR3 regions amplified from RNA transcripts. Researchers ran a first-round RT-PCR on the TCR CDR3 using the HTBI primer set. Using its own MiXCR run on the multiplex PCR reads, TCRdb lists one record per CDR3 protein. Of roughly 720,000 distinct CDR3 sequences listed, roughly 17% are singletons.

The sample comprised blood. This clonotype was sampled from a man aged 45-65 years with Graves' hyperthyroidism. The chain recombines TRBV11-2 with TRBJ2-7; the match to TRBD1 covers 9 bases. The chain's CDR3 is CASSPGTGYEQYF. The CDR3 DNA follows: TGTGCCAGCAGCCCCGGGACAGGGTACGAGCAGTACTTC.